This TCR beta chain emerged from a study of T cells in Graves' hyperthyroidism and ophthalmopathy (dated by TCRdb to the late 2010s). Context from the whole study: Peripheral blood was collected at initial diagnosis, before any treatment. To identify TCR V-J signatures that set the groups apart, the researchers used a discovery cohort of 100 patients, made up of fewer than 50 with Graves' ophthalmopathy and 57 with stable Graves' hyperthyroidism. Prospective prediction of ophthalmopathy was tested in an independent validation cohort consisting of 18 to 20 hyperthyroidism patients and 17 patients who later progressed to ophthalmopathy. For training and testing, the roughly 93 patients in the discovery cohort were randomly divided in a 7:3 ratio. In more than 5 Graves' hyperthyroidism patients, the study also compared T-cell repertoires from thyroid tissue with T-cell repertoires from blood. After sampling, hyperthyroidism patients received methimazole starting at 30 mg daily, and ophthalmopathy patients received high-dose intravenous methylprednisolone. According to the paper, TCR Vbeta CDR3 sequencing was carried out on 135 peripheral blood samples, which came from over 40 ophthalmopathy, approximately 72 hyperthyroidism and 17 progressor patients. Findings and caveats that apply to the study as a whole: In validation, the model predicted progression to ophthalmopathy a median of roughly 6.1 months before onset, with about 67% sensitivity and roughly 79% specificity. A 13 V-J signature model separated ophthalmopathy from stable hyperthyroidism, with approximately 87% sensitivity and 81% to 83% specificity in cross-validation and 80%/75% in testing. Most expanded thyroid clonotypes (frequency above 0.001) were also detected in blood, a finding suggesting that blood repertoires may reflect thyroid immune responses. No statistical method was used to fix the sample size in advance, and group allocation was not hidden from the investigators.

Trimming takes 1 base from V and 8 bases from J, and the germline ends sit 8 bases apart. CDR1 and CDR2 were assigned from the germline V gene (reference sequence) as LGHDT and YNNKEL. The cysteine opens and the phenylalanine closes a CDR3 of 12 amino acids. CDR3 DNA is the only sequence kept; it has 36 bases, read in frame from the first base. A patient counted as having stable Graves' hyperthyroidism if no progression to ophthalmopathy occurred over 18 months of follow-up. The hyperthyroidism patients were between 18 and 65 years old and newly diagnosed, with a disease duration of less than 2 months. Any patient with an uncontrolled infection, another autoimmune disease, pregnancy or lactation was excluded. Clinical symptoms, serum thyroxine and TRAb, thyroid ultrasound, and orbital computed tomography formed the basis for the diagnoses. Ficoll-Paque density gradient centrifugation was used to isolate PBMCs from approximately 10 ml of fresh peripheral blood. Total RNA was extracted using Trizol reagent, and RNA quality was assessed on an Agilent 2100 Bioanalyzer.

The sample holds a few counts of this clonotype. What this receptor recognizes is not known. Per-base qualities were not stored, and no clone one base away is much larger. Amplification of TCR beta CDR3 regions was carried out from RNA transcripts. The TCR CDR3 was subjected to a first round of RT-PCR using the HTBI primer set and the Qiagen OneStep RT-PCR kit. The libraries were constructed in a second round of multiplex PCR and then size-selected and purified. Sequencing of the libraries was done on an Illumina HiSeq2000 using paired-end 100 bp reads. The authors' analysis ran thus. SOAPnuke was used to process the raw data, throwing out any read that contained adapters or uncalled bases, had a mean Phred below 15, or lacked an exact constant-primer or identifier match. High-quality paired reads were merged using COPE v1.2.5, and each unique nucleotide sequence was defined as a clonotype. Clonotypes were aligned to IMGT TRBV, TRBD and TRBJ reference segments using MiTCR v1.1. The analysis included only V-J combinations with a frequency above 0.0001, which together covered around 99% of the repertoires. A TCS score was defined as the ratio of F50 (clonal expansion) to E x V (chaos), with BLOSUM62-based TCRdist applied between CDR3 peptides within each V-J. Welch's t-statistics and random forest reduced roughly 500 V-J features to about 13, which were used in a naive Bayes classifier (R e1071). TCRdb reworked the public reads: Q25 trimming with fastp, MiXCR clone assembly, productive beta chains retained. For every CDR3 protein sequence, its rows merge into one entry that carries the most common genes and DNA. The V and J calls shown here were made by TCRdb, not taken from the authors' results. Across this sample there are roughly 200,000 distinct CDR3 sequences, with approximately 16% seen only once. The ten largest clonotypes hold more than 50% of the sample.

Source material: blood. The source of this sequence is a woman aged 50 to 65 with Graves' hyperthyroidism. The chain uses TRBV3-1 and TRBJ1-1, with the D gene uncertain. The CDR3 loop reads CASSQVRGEAFF. The DNA is as follows: TGTGCCAGCAGCCAAGTCCGAGGGGAAGCTTTCTTT.